The 27 T cell receptor beta chains given below trace back to one sample, sequenced in a study of CD8+ T cells in alopecia areata. cDNA serving as the sequencing template came from extracted, reverse transcribed RNA. Clones were read by immunoSEQ multiplex PCR, and TCRdb kept only the in-frame ones, dropping some. The sample holds 130,000 or so clones, about 50% seen once. Sample: NKG2D-low CD8+ T cells sorted from blood. The receptors here all came from a human donor with alopecia areata.

The chain employs TRBV9 and TRBJ2-7; D could derive from TRBD1 or TRBD2 (6 bases each). This CDR3 is built from 15 residues. Trimming pared 4 bases from V and 2 bases from J, leaving 16 bases between. Germline CDR1 and CDR2: SGDLS and YYNGEE. The CDR3 coding sequence is TGTGCCAGCAGCTTGGTCGGGGGCGCAGCCTACGAGCAGTACTTC. It encodes CASSLVGGAAYEQYF. Full variable domain (outside the CDR3, taken from reference TRBV9 and TRBJ2-7): DSGVTQTPKHLITATGQRVTLRCSPRSGDLSVYWYQQSLDQGLQFLIQYYNGEERAKGNILERFSAQQFPDLHSELNLSSLELGDSALYFCASSLVGGAAYEQYFGPGTRLTVT.

The genes are TRBV29-1 and TRBJ2-1; possible D gene TRBD1, 6 bases. The CDR3 covers 14 residues. Germline V gene sequence: CDR1 SQVTM, CDR2 ANQGSEA. V was cut by 1 base and J by 5 bases, with 12 bases left in between. Here the CDR3 reads CSVEGMDRHNEQFF. As DNA, the CDR3 is TGCAGCGTTGAAGGTATGGACAGACACAATGAGCAGTTCTTC.

The rearrangement links TRBV30 to TRBJ2-7, with TRBD1 as a possible D gene (5 bases). Germline-derived CDR1 and CDR2 are GTSNPN and SVGIG (reference sequence). The CDR3 contains 12 residues. V lost 6 bases and J 0 bases, leaving 9 bases between the germline ends. The CDR3 spells CACTDSSYEQYF. CDR3 bases: TGTGCCTGTACCGACAGCTCCTACGAGCAGTACTTC.

V gene TRBV19 combines with J gene TRBJ2-1; no clear D. The germline V and J ends were trimmed by 3 bases and 10 bases, with 10 bases remaining between them. This CDR3 has 12 residues. Germline CDR1 and CDR2: LNHDA and SQIVND (reference sequence). Written as DNA, the CDR3 is TGTGCCAGTAGTATTCCTCATGACGAGCAGTTCTTC. Protein: CASSIPHDEQFF. Supplemented by reference TRBV19 and TRBJ2-1, the full variable domain reads DGGITQSPKYLFRKEGQNVTLSCEQNLNHDAMYWYRQDPGQGLRLIYYSQIVNDFQKGDIAEGYSVSREKKESFPLTVTSAQKNPTAFYLCASSIPHDEQFFGPGTRLTVL.

J is TRBJ2-5 and V is TRBV29-1; possible D gene TRBD2, 5 bases. The germline CDR1 and CDR2 sequences are SQVTM and ANQGSEA. This CDR3 is built from 12 residues. V dropped 3 bases and J dropped 8 bases, with 13 bases sitting between them. Written as DNA, the CDR3 is TGCAGCGTTGATGGCGGGCCTAACACCCAGTACTTC. Amino acid sequence: CSVDGGPNTQYF.

The rearrangement uses TRBV5-6 and TRBJ1-3; D not resolved. CDR3 size: 11 residues. V was pared by 3 bases and J by 2 bases, with 0 bases between. Germline CDR1 SGHDT, CDR2 YYEEEE. DNA of the CDR3: TGTGCCAGCAGCTCTGGAAACACCATATATTTT. Translation: CASSSGNTIYF.

This chain joins TRBV5-6 and TRBJ2-3; 7 bases fit TRBD2. The CDR3 has 13 residues. Trimming cost V 7 bases and J 4 bases; bases outside gene matches: 6. Germline V gives CDR1 SGHDT, CDR2 YYEEEE. CDR3 amino acids: CASLAGEADTQYF. The CDR3, as DNA: TGTGCCAGCTTAGCGGGTGAGGCAGATACGCAGTATTTT. The variable domain in full, with the rest retrieved from reference TRBV5-6 and TRBJ2-3, is DAGVTQSPTHLIKTRGQQVTLRCSPKSGHDTVSWYQQALGQGPQFIFQYYEEEERQRGNFPDRFSGHQFPNYSSELNVNALLLGDSALYLCASLAGEADTQYFGPGTRLTVL.

For the CDR3, the DNA is TGTGCCAGCAGTTTCCCCGGACAGGGCCTGGGAACGCAGTATTTT. Its protein is CASSFPGQGLGTQYF. This chain links TRBV27 with TRBJ2-3, with 8 bases fitting TRBD1. The CDR3 extends over 15 amino acids. Looked up from germline, CDR1 is MNHEY and CDR2 is SMNVEV (reference sequence). V lost 3 bases and J lost 9; bases outside the gene matches: 11.

V usage is TRBV2 and J usage is TRBJ2-3; 11 nucleotides line up with TRBD2. Looked up from germline, CDR1 is SNHLY and CDR2 is FYNNEI. Germline trimming cut 7 bases from V and 3 bases from J; bases unmatched to any gene: 9. The CDR3 contains 16 residues. This chain's CDR3 is CASIRTSGGLTDTQYF. The CDR3 DNA is TGTGCCAGCATCCGAACTAGCGGGGGCCTAACAGATACGCAGTATTTT.

Comments on this clone: This sample includes further DNA sequences coding for the same CDR3. The chain uses TRBV29-1 and TRBJ2-7, with TRBD1 matching over 8 bases. This CDR3 has 12 amino acids. The germline V gene encodes CDR1 SQVTM and CDR2 ANQGSEA. The trim removed 6 bases at V and 4 bases at J, leaving 5 bases unmatched. The chain's CDR3 is CSVPGQGYEQYF. CDR3 DNA sequence: TGCAGCGTACCAGGACAGGGTTACGAGCAGTACTTC.

The genes are TRBV7-6 and TRBJ1-2, with TRBD1 identical over 8 bases. The CDR3 is 14 residues long. Germline V gene lookup returns CDR1 SGHVS and CDR2 FNYEAQ. The junction had 3 bases not matched to a gene; V was cut back by 3 bases and J by 3 bases. The CDR3 sequence: CASSLDREHYGYTF. The DNA of the CDR3 is TGTGCCAGCAGCTTGGACAGGGAGCACTATGGCTACACCTTC. The full variable domain, rest sourced from reference TRBV7-6 and TRBJ1-2, is GAGVSQSPRYKVTKRGQDVALRCDPISGHVSLYWYRQALGQGPEFLTYFNYEAQQDKSGLPNDRFSAERPEGSISTLTIQRTEQRDSAMYRCASSLDREHYGYTFGSGTRLTVV.

The rearrangement joins TRBV28 to TRBJ2-3, with 12 bases matching TRBD2. V trimming: 7 bases; J trimming: 4 bases; junction bases outside the gene matches: 6. There are 15 residues in the CDR3. Germline V gene lookup returns CDR1 MDHEN and CDR2 SYDVKM. DNA for the CDR3: TGTGCCAGCATAATGGGACTAGCGGGCCCAGATACGCAGTATTTT. The encoded protein is CASIMGLAGPDTQYF.

The CDR3 reads CASSLVGPNEQFF. Written as DNA, the CDR3 is TGCGCCAGCAGCTTGGTCGGACCCAATGAGCAGTTCTTC. This sequence joins TRBV5-1 and TRBJ2-1; the D is unclear. Germline lookup yields CDR1 SGHRS and CDR2 YFSETQ. The ends were cut back, 0 bases at V and 6 bases at J, with 7 bases in the middle. This CDR3 spans 13 amino acids.

This clone was detected a few times. The junction does not match germline at one end; this may be a read error. The chain employs TRBV29-1 and TRBJ2-1, with D perhaps TRBD2 (5 bases). The CDR3 sequence is 14 residues long. CDR1 and CDR2 (germline): SQVTM, ANQGSEA. The chain's CDR3 is CSVEGEDSHNEQFF. The CDR3 DNA follows: TGCAGCGTTGAGGGAGAGGACTCCCACAATGAGCAGTTCTTC.

A single count supports this clone. This chain joins TRBV6-5 and TRBJ2-7; weak D call: TRBD2 (6 bases). The CDR3 sequence is 12 residues long. V lost 6 bases to trimming and J lost 5 bases, with 11 bases between them. CDR1 is MNHEY, CDR2 SVGAGI, per germline. The CDR3 nucleotides are TGTGCCAGCAGCTCGGGACTCAACGAGCAGTACTTC. Its protein is CASSSGLNEQYF.

The chain uses TRBV5-1 and TRBJ2-7; D is unclear. Trimming shortened V by 3 bases and J by 3 bases, and 10 bases separated the two germline ends. This CDR3 is 13 amino acids long. CDR1 SGHRS and CDR2 YFSETQ come from the germline V gene. The CDR3 coding sequence is TGCGCCAGCAGCTCCGACCCCCACTACGAGCAGTACTTC. Translated: CASSSDPHYEQYF.

This clone was recorded a few times. The rearrangement links TRBV27 to TRBJ2-4, with D possibly matching TRBD2 (5 bases). Germline assignment: CDR1 MNHEY and CDR2 SMNVEV (reference sequence). The V end lost 3 bases, the J end lost 14 bases, and 11 bases lay between the germline ends. This CDR3 is 11 amino acids long. The CDR3 reads CASSFASREYF. CDR3 bases: TGTGCCAGCAGTTTTGCCTCGAGGGAGTACTTC.

The genes are TRBV2 and TRBJ2-3, with 12 bases identical to TRBD2. The CDR3 is made up of 17 amino acids. J gave up 4 bases and V 4 bases, and 9 bases lay outside the gene matches. Germline-derived CDR1 and CDR2 are SNHLY and FYNNEI. CDR3 amino acids: CASSAPASGGEADTQYF. CDR3 in DNA: TGTGCCAGCAGTGCACCAGCTAGCGGGGGGGAGGCAGATACGCAGTATTTT.

The sample holds a few counts of this clone. The gene calls are TRBV9 and TRBJ2-6, with 9 bases fitting TRBD1. The trim removed 6 bases at V and 2 bases at J, leaving 6 bases unmatched. Looked up from germline, CDR1 is SGDLS and CDR2 is YYNGEE. CDR3 length equals 16 residues. CDR3 nucleotides: TGTGCCAGCACCGGGACAGGGCTTGCTGGGGCCAACGTCCTGACTTTC. Protein: CASTGTGLAGANVLTF.

V and J are TRBV29-1 and TRBJ2-2; tentatively, D is TRBD1 or TRBD2 (6 bases each). The ends were cut back, 4 bases at V and 7 bases at J, with 10 bases in the middle. CDR3 length: 12 residues. Germline V gene lookup returns CDR1 SQVTM and CDR2 ANQGSEA. The CDR3 DNA is TGCAGCGTTGTCGGGGGCGTCGGGGAGCTGTTTTTT. Translating gives CSVVGGVGELFF.

This chain uses TRBV29-1 with TRBJ2-5; D remains ambiguous. The CDR3 length is 14 residues. The V end lost 3 bases, the J end lost 1 base, and 12 bases lay between the germline ends. Germline V gene data show CDR1 as SQVTM and CDR2 as ANQGSEA. The CDR3 coding sequence is TGCAGCGTTGAGGGTGCGAGTGGCCAAGAGACCCAGTACTTC. Translating it yields CSVEGASGQETQYF.

This sequence joins TRBV29-1 and TRBJ2-1; D gene ambiguous. CDR1 and CDR2 (germline): SQVTM, ANQGSEA. The CDR3 extends over 13 amino acids. The ends were cut back, 7 bases at V and 9 bases at J, with 19 bases in the middle. The CDR3 bases are TGCAGCGCTCAAACCTCCCTGGGGTTTGAGCAGTTCTTC. Its translation is CSAQTSLGFEQFF.

The V gene is TRBV30, the J gene TRBJ1-5; D remains ambiguous. The CDR3 is 13 residues long. Between the trimmed V and J ends, which lost 2 bases and 3 bases, there was a span of 8 bases. Germline assignment: CDR1 GTSNPN and CDR2 SVGIG (reference sequence). The DNA for the CDR3 is TGTGCCTGGAGTTGGGAGAACAATCAGCCCCAGCATTTT. Translating gives CAWSWENNQPQHF.

The CDR3 DNA sequence: TGCAGCGTACCCCTAGCGGGGGGGACAGATACGCAGTATTTT. This sequence encodes CSVPLAGGTDTQYF. The chain couples TRBV29-1 to TRBJ2-3; 12 bases agree with TRBD2. From germline, CDR1 is SQVTM and CDR2 ANQGSEA. The ends lost 6 bases at V and 3 bases at J; junction bases unmatched: 4. This CDR3 has 14 residues.

With respect to this clone: This same CDR3 is encoded by further DNA sequences in the sample. This chain connects TRBV9 to TRBJ1-5; D is unresolved. The length of the CDR3 is 13 residues. Germline V gene data show CDR1 as SGDLS and CDR2 as YYNGEE. The V gene lost 0 bases and the J gene lost 4 bases, with 5 bases spanning the gap. The CDR3 DNA is TGTGCCAGCAGCGTAGGAAATAATCAGCCCCAGCATTTT. Amino acids: CASSVGNNQPQHF.

The chain has TRBV30 and TRBJ2-7; TRBD1 matches at 10 bases. In germline, CDR1 is GTSNPN, CDR2 SVGIG (reference sequence). The V and J ends lost 5 bases and 6 bases, in that order; junction bases with no gene match: 4. The CDR3 spans 12 residues. In DNA, the CDR3 is TGTGCCTGGGAAAGGACAGGGGGCGAGCAGTACTTC. This sequence encodes CAWERTGGEQYF.

This clone was observed a handful of times. This chain uses TRBV6-5 with TRBJ2-7, with D perhaps matching TRBD1 (5 bases). The CDR3 sequence is 14 residues long. V lost 6 bases to trimming and J lost 3 bases, with 15 bases between them. The germline V gene has CDR1 MNHEY and CDR2 SVGAGI. This CDR3 reads CASSRLSDIYEQYF. In nucleotides, the CDR3 is TGTGCCAGCAGCCGACTCTCGGACATCTACGAGCAGTACTTC.